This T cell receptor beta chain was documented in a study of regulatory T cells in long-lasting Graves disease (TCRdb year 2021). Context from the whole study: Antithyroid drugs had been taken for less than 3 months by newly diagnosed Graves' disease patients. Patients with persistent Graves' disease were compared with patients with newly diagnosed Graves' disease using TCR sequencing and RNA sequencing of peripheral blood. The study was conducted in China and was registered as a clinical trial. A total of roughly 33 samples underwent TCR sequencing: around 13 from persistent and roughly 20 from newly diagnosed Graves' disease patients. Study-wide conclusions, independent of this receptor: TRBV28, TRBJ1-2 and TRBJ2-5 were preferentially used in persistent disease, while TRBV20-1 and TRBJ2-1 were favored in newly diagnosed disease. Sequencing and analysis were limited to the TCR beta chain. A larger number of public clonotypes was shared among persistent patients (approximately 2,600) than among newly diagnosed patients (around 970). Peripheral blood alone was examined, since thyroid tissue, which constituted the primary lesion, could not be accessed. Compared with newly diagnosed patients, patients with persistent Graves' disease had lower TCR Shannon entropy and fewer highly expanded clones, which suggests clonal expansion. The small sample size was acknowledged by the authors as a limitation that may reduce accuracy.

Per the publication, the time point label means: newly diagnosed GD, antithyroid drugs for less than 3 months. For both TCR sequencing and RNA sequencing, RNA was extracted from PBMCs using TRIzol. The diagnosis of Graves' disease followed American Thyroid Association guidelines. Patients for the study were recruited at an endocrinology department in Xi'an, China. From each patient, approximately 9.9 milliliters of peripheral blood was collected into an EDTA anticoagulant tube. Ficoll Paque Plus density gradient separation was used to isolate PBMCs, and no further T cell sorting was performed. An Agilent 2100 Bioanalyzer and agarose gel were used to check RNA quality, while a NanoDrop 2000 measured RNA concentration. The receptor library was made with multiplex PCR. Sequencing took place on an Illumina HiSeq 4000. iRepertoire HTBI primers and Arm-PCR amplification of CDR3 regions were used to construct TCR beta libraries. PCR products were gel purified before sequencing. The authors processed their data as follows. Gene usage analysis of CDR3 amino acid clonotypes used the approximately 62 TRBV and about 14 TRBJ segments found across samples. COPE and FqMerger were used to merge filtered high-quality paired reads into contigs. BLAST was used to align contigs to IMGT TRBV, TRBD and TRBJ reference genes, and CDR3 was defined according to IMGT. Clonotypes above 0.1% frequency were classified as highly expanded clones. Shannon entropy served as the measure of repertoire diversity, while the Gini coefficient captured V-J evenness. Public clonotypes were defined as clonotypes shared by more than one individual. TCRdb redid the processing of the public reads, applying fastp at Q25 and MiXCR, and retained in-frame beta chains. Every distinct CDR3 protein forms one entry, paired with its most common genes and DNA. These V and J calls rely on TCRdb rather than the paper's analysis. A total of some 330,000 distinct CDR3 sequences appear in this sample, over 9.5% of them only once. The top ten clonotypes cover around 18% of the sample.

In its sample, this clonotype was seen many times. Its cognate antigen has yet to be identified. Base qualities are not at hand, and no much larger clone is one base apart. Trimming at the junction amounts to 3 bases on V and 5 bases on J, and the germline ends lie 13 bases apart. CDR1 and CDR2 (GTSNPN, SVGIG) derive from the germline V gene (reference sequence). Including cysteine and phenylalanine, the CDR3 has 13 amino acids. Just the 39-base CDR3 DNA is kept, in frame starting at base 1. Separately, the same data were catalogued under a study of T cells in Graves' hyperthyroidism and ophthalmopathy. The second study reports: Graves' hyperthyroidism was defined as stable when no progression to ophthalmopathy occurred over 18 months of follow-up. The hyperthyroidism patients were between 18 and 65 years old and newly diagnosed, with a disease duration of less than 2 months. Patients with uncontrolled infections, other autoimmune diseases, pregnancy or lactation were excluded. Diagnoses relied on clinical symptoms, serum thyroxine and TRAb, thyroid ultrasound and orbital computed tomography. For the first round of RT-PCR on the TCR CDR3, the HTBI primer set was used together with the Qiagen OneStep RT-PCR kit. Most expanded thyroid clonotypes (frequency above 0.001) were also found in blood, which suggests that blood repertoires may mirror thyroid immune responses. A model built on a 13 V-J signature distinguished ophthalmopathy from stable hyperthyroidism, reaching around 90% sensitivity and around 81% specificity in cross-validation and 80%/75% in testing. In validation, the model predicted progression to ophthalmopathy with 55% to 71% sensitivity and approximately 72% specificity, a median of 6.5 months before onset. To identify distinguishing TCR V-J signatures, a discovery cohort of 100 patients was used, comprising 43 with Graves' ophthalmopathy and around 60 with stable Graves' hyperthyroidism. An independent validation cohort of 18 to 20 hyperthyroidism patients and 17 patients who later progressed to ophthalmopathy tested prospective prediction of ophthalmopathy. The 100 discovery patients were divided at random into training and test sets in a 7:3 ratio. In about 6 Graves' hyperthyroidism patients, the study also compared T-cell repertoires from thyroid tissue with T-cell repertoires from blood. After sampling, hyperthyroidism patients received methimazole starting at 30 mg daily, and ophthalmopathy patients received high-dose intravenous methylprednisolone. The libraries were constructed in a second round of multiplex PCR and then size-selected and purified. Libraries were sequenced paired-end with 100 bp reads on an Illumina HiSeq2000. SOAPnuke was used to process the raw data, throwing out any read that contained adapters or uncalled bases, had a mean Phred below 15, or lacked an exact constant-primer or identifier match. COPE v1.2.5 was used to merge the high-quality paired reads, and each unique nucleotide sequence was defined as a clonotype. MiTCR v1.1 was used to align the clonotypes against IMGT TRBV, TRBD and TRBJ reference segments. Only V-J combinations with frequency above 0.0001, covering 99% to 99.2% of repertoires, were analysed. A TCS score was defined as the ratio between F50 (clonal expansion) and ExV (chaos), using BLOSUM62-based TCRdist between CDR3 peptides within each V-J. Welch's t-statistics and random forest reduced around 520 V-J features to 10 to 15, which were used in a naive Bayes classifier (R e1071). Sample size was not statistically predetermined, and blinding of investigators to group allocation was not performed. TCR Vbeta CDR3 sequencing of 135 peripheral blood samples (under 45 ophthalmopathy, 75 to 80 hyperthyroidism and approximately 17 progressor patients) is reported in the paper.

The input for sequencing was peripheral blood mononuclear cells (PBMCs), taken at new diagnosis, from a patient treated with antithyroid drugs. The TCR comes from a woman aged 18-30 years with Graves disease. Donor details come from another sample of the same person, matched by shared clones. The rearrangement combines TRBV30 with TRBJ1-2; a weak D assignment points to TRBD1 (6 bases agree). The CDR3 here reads CAWSFGQRYGYTF. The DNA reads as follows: TGTGCCTGGAGCTTCGGACAGCGATATGGCTACACCTTC. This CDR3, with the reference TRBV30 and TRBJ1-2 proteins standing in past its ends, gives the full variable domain SQTIHQWPATLVQPVGSPLSLECTVEGTSNPNLYWYRQAAGRGLQLLFYSVGIGQISSEVPQNLSASRPQDRQFILSSKKLLLSDSGFYLCAWSFGQRYGYTFGSGTRLTVV.